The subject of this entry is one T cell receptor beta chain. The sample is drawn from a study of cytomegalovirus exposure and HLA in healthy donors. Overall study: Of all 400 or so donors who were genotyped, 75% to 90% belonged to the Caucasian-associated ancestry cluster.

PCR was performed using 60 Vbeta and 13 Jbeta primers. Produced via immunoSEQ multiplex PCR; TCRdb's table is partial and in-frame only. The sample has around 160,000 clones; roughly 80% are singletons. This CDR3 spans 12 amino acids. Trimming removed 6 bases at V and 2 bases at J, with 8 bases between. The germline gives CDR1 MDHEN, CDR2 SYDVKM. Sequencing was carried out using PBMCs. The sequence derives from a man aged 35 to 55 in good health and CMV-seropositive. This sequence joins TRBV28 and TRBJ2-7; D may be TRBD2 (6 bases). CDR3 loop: CASSWGAYEQYF. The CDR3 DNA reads TGTGCCAGCAGCTGGGGGGCCTACGAGCAGTACTTC. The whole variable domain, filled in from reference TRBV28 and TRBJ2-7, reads DVKVTQSSRYLVKRTGEKVFLECVQDMDHENMFWYRQDPGLGLRLIYFSYDVKMKEKGDIPEGYSVSREKKERFSLILESASTNQTSMYLCASSWGAYEQYFGPGTRLTVT.